These T cell receptor beta chains were read from a single sample in a study of blood T cell repertoires in COVID-19. Measured with immunoSEQ multiplex PCR; TCRdb has only the in-frame clones, and not every one. The data contain 180,000 or so clones, roughly 81% of them seen just once; the ten biggest clones take up roughly 9.6%. The specimen was peripheral blood. Receptor source: a woman in her thirties or forties with COVID-19, enrolled during active disease. Each CDR3 is given with its conserved first and last residue. A D gene is named only where the DNA matches it firmly. Expanded clones are given a class, and other clones once, few, many or no size at all.

.	.	TRBJ2-1	TRBV19	TGTGCCAGTAGAGCCTCCCGGTCTCTGAATGAGCAGTTCTTC	CASRASRSLNEQFF
.	.	TRBJ2-3	TRBV7-8	TGTGCCAGCAGCAAGGGGTGGGTTACTACAGATACGCAGTATTTT	CASSKGWVTTDTQYF
.	.	TRBJ2-1	TRBV7-3	TGTGCCAGCAGCTTTGGGGAGAGCTCCTACAATGAGCAGTTCTTC	CASSFGESSYNEQFF
.	.	TRBJ2-5	TRBV7-6	TGTGCCAGCAGCTTAGGGAGTGGAGGGCCCGGGGAGACCCAGTACTTC	CASSLGSGGPGETQYF
TRBD2	many	TRBJ2-7	TRBV29-1	TGCAGCGTTTATACATCCGGGACTAGCGGGAGGATTTACGAGCAGTACTTC	CSVYTSGTSGRIYEQYF
TRBD1	few	TRBJ1-2	TRBV28	TGTGCCAGCAGTCCCCACAGGGGGACAGGAACGTTCTCCTACACCTTC	CASSPHRGTGTFSYTF
TRBD2	.	TRBJ2-1	TRBV29-1	TGCAGCGGCGCGGGACTAGCGGGAAATGAGCAGTTCTTC	CSGAGLAGNEQFF
.	.	TRBJ1-3	TRBV13	TGTGCCAGCAGCTTAGCAAGTTCAGGGAACTCTGGAAACACCATATATTTT	CASSLASSGNSGNTIYF
.	.	TRBJ1-1	TRBV10-3	TGTGCCATCAGTGAGTTTAAGGGGCGGACTGAAGCTTTCTTT	CAISEFKGRTEAFF
TRBD1	once	TRBJ2-7	TRBV6-5	TGTGCCAGCAATCCCGGGACAGGGGCTATCTACGAGCAGTACTTC	CASNPGTGAIYEQYF
TRBD1	.	TRBJ1-2	TRBV6-1	TGTGCCAGCAGTGAGGCAGGGGGCTGGGATGGCTACACCTTC	CASSEAGGWDGYTF
.	.	TRBJ1-1	TRBV12-3/TRBV12-4	TGTGCCAGCACTTTCAGGGGGAACACTGAAGCTTTCTTT	CASTFRGNTEAFF
.	.	TRBJ2-2	TRBV14	TGTGCCAGCAGCCCGTACTATACCGGGGAGCTGTTTTTT	CASSPYYTGELFF
TRBD1	.	TRBJ2-3	TRBV2	TGTGCCAGCAGTCAGGGGGCGGCGCCGGATACGCAGTATTTT	CASSQGAAPDTQYF
.	.	TRBJ1-5	TRBV7-8	TGTGCCAGCAGCTTAGCGCCAACTGCTGATCAGCCCCAGCATTTT	CASSLAPTADQPQHF
TRBD1	.	TRBJ2-7	TRBV6-5	TGTGCCAGCAGGAGGACAGGGGGAGGGCACTACGAGCAGTACTTC	CASRRTGGGHYEQYF
.	.	TRBJ2-5	TRBV6-5	TGTGCCAGCAGGCACCGATCGGGGGAGACCCAGTACTTC	CASRHRSGETQYF
.	.	TRBJ1-1	TRBV7-9	TGTGCCAGCAGCTTAGTAGGCAGGGAGAACACTGAAGCTTTCTTT	CASSLVGRENTEAFF
TRBD2	.	TRBJ2-1	TRBV7-9	TGTGCCAGCAGCTTATGGGCTAGCGGGAGTCCCAATGAGCAGTTCTTC	CASSLWASGSPNEQFF
TRBD2	.	TRBJ2-3	TRBV6-1	TGTGCCAGCAGTGTATTAGCGGGAGGGATGACAGATACGCAGTATTTT	CASSVLAGGMTDTQYF
.	.	TRBJ1-2	TRBV29-1	TGCAGCGTTGAAGACTCTTCCTATGGCTACACCTTC	CSVEDSSYGYTF
.	.	TRBJ2-5	TRBV11-2	TGTGCCAGCAGCTCCGACTTTCAAGAGACCCAGTACTTC	CASSSDFQETQYF
.	few	TRBJ1-5	TRBV28	TGTGCCAGCAGTTGGGGGCGCGCTCAGCCCCAGCATTTT	CASSWGRAQPQHF
TRBD2	.	TRBJ2-1	TRBV20-1	TGCAGTGCTAGTCCCGGGACTAGCGGACACAATGAGCAGTTCTTC	CSASPGTSGHNEQFF
.	.	TRBJ2-5	TRBV28	TGTGCCAGCAGCAGAACATCGAAAGAGACCCAGTACTTC	CASSRTSKETQYF
.	.	TRBJ1-2	TRBV2	TGTGCCAGCAGTGACAAAGCCGGGGCTAACTATGGCTACACCTTC	CASSDKAGANYGYTF
.	.	TRBJ1-1	TRBV6-2/TRBV6-3	TGTGCCAGCACCCCGACGAACAGGGAGGCTTTCTTT	CASTPTNREAFF
.	.	TRBJ1-2	TRBV19	TGTGCCAGTAGTATGCAGGGACTACCGGGTGGTGGCTACACCTTC	CASSMQGLPGGGYTF
.	few	TRBJ1-6	TRBV10-3	TGTGCCATCAGTTATAGCTCCTATAATTCACCCCTCCACTTT	CAISYSSYNSPLHF
TRBD2	few	TRBJ2-5	TRBV18	TGTGCCAGCTCCTTTAGCGGGGCTCAAGAGACCCAGTACTTC	CASSFSGAQETQYF
TRBD1	.	TRBJ1-4	TRBV10-2	TGCGCCAGCCGGGGACAGGGTGGCGAAAAACTGTTTTTT	CASRGQGGEKLFF
TRBD1	.	TRBJ1-2	TRBV27	TGTGCCAGCAGTTTAGCAGGGGGCTATGGCTACACCTTC	CASSLAGGYGYTF
TRBD2	.	TRBJ2-7	TRBV27	TGTGCCAGCAGGTTAGCGGGACGGTTCGAGCAGTACTTC	CASRLAGRFEQYF
TRBD1	.	TRBJ1-4	TRBV18	TGTGCCAGCTCAATTTCGACAGGGGGCAATGAAAAACTGTTTTTT	CASSISTGGNEKLFF
.	.	TRBJ2-1	TRBV6-5	TGTGCCAGCAGTTCCACATCAAGCTCCTACAATGAGCAGTTCTTC	CASSSTSSSYNEQFF
.	.	TRBJ2-5	TRBV9	TGTGCCAGCAGCTCCGCCGCGGTCCAAGAGACCCAGTACTTC	CASSSAAVQETQYF
TRBD2	.	TRBJ2-5	TRBV6-5	TGTGCCAGCACAACTAGCGGGGAGACCCAGTACTTC	CASTTSGETQYF
.	few	TRBJ1-5	TRBV27	TGTGCCAGCAGTCCCAGAGCCGGGATGGAGCCCCAGCATTTT	CASSPRAGMEPQHF
.	.	TRBJ1-6	TRBV15	TGTGCCACCAGCAGAGAGGGCCAGCCCCTCCACTTT	CATSREGQPLHF
.	.	TRBJ2-3	TRBV21-1	TGTGCCAGCAGCAAAGGAGGCAGGACTAGCGGGCAGAGCACAGATACGCAGTATTTT	CASSKGGRTSGQSTDTQYF
.	.	TRBJ2-5	TRBV30	TGTGCCTGCCGAGGGGGGGCGAGAGAGACCCAGTACTTC	CACRGGARETQYF